The clone carrying this T cell receptor beta chain was seen a few times. Its matching antigen is unknown. Sequencing was performed with immunoSEQ multiplex PCR; in TCRdb, only in-frame clones are kept and a portion is missing. The profile shows thousands of clones, about 67% of them singletons. V lost 4 bases and J 4 bases, leaving 16 bases between the germline ends. The V gene's germline CDR1 is MGHDK and CDR2 SYGVNS. The CDR3 extends over 16 amino acids. The source of the sample is a study of chemoradiotherapy in HPV16-positive cancers. The study's findings and limits: Non-HPV-specific T cells did not expand in tumors during treatment, whereas candidate HPV-specific clones and E7-related motifs did.

The clonotype originates from a human donor with HPV-associated anogenital cancer. This chain uses TRBV25-1 with TRBJ2-2; D not certain. The material was obtained from a patient who underwent chemoradiotherapy. This CDR3 reads CASSGTLHGPTGELFF. The CDR3 nucleotides read TGTGCCAGCAGTGGAACGTTACACGGCCCCACCGGGGAGCTGTTTTTT.